Following are 10 T cell receptor beta chains from one sample sequenced in a study of vaccination and CD4 T cells after COVID-19. Once obtained from cultured CD4+ T cells, the DNA was sequenced using the Oncomine TCR Beta short-read assay. TCRdb used MiXCR to reprocess the PCR reads, holding one entry per CDR3 protein. The data hold 15,000 to 25,000 distinct CDR3 sequences, with around half observed a single time. Treatment described: approximately 9-day PBMC culture with coronavirus spike peptide pools or control peptides (ViraFEST assay). The antigens these receptors bind are not known. This sample comprised CD4+ T cells from blood, cultured in vitro, obtained before SARS-CoV-2 vaccination. The receptors were sampled from a human donor who had recovered from COVID-19.

The chain uses TRBV28 and TRBJ1-5; D gene ambiguous. The germline gives CDR1 MDHEN, CDR2 SYDVKM. Trimming removed 8 bases at V and 5 bases at J, with 10 bases between. There are 12 residues in the CDR3. DNA of the CDR3: TGTGCCAGCTGGACGGAAGATCAGCCCCAGCATTTT. The encoded protein is CASWTEDQPQHF.

Comment on this clonotype: Compared with germline, one end of the junction differs, possibly owing to a read error. The rearrangement uses TRBV15 and TRBJ1-5, with unresolved D. The CDR3 consists of 15 residues. Germline V lookup: CDR1 LNHNV, CDR2 YYDKDF (reference sequence). The CDR3 loop reads CATSGDTFINQPQHF. The CDR3 DNA is TGTGCCACCAGCGGAGACACGTTTATAAATCAGCCCCAGCATTTT.

The chain is built from TRBV28 and TRBJ1-1; D call uncertain. This CDR3 is 14 amino acids long. In germline, CDR1 is MDHEN, CDR2 SYDVKM. The germline V and J ends were trimmed by 1 base and 5 bases, with 11 bases remaining between them. CDR3 sequence: CASSLYGGGTEAFF. CDR3 sequence (DNA): TGTGCCAGCAGTTTATATGGTGGTGGGACTGAAGCTTTCTTT.

The chain links TRBV7-2 to TRBJ2-3; D uncertain. V was cut by 5 bases and J by 0 bases, with 18 bases left in between. The germline V gene encodes CDR1 SGHTA and CDR2 FQGNSA. This CDR3 region has 17 residues. The DNA of the CDR3 is TGTGCCAGCAGCCACCAAGCCGGGCCCTCTAGCACAGATACGCAGTATTTT. This translates into CASSHQAGPSSTDTQYF. Complete variable domain (other parts from reference TRBV7-2 and TRBJ2-3): GAGVSQSPSNKVTEKGKDVELRCDPISGHTALYWYRQSLGQGLEFLIYFQGNSAPDKSGLPSDRFSAERTGGSVSTLTIQRTQQEDSAVYLCASSHQAGPSSTDTQYFGPGTRLTVL.

This clonotype came up once. This chain connects TRBV6-4 to TRBJ2-2; tentatively, D is TRBD1 (6 bases). Germline CDR1 reads MRHNA; CDR2 reads SNTAGT. V was cut by 3 bases and J by 12 bases, with 11 bases left in between. CDR3 length equals 12 residues. CDR3 nucleotide sequence: TGTGCCAGCAGTGAGGGGCAGGGGAAGCTGTTTTTT. Encoded protein: CASSEGQGKLFF.

The V gene is TRBV6-5, the J gene TRBJ1-1; 11 bases are a match to TRBD1. The CDR3 length is 16 residues. The ends lost 4 bases at V and 0 bases at J; junction bases unmatched: 4. Germline V gene sequence: CDR1 MNHEY, CDR2 SVGAGI. In DNA form, the CDR3 reads TGTGCCAGCAGTTCCCGGACAGGGGGCGTGAACACTGAAGCTTTCTTT. As protein: CASSSRTGGVNTEAFF.

CDR3 in amino acids: CASRPALGQGSDYTF. The CDR3 coding sequence is TGTGCCAGCAGACCGGCTTTAGGACAGGGGTCTGACTACACCTTC. The chain couples TRBV27 to TRBJ1-2; 9 bases align to TRBD1. The CDR3 is 15 amino acids. Germline V CDR1 and CDR2: MNHEY, SMNVEV (reference sequence). Trimming took 6 bases from V and 10 from J; bases not matched to a gene: 15.

This clonotype came up once. The genes are TRBV6-1 and TRBJ2-3; D is possibly TRBD2 (5 bases). Trimming shortened V by 7 bases and J by 7 bases, and 9 bases separated the two germline ends. Germline loops: CDR1 MNHNS, CDR2 SASEGT. CDR3 size: 11 residues. The CDR3 DNA sequence: TGTGCCAGCACCCGGAGGAATACGCAGTATTTT. It codes for CASTRRNTQYF.

The chain recombines TRBV27 with TRBJ2-5, with a tentative D call TRBD2 (5 bases). There are 15 residues in the CDR3. CDR1 is MNHEY, CDR2 SMNVEV, per germline (reference sequence). V was trimmed by 5 bases and J by 5 bases, leaving 18 bases between them. CDR3 protein: CASSPGIPSWETQYF. DNA of the CDR3: TGTGCCAGCAGTCCTGGGATACCTAGCTGGGAGACCCAGTACTTC.

V is TRBV27 and J is TRBJ1-2; D possibly corresponds to TRBD1 (5 bases). With 0 bases removed from V and 7 bases from J, the gap between germline ends came to 15 bases. The CDR3 totals 15 residues. Germline CDR1 and CDR2: MNHEY and SMNVEV (reference sequence). This chain's CDR3 is CASSLSSGTHTGYTF. CDR3 DNA sequence: TGTGCCAGCAGTTTATCGTCCGGGACCCATACTGGCTACACCTTC.